Following are 22 T cell receptor beta chains from one sample sequenced in a study of shared clonotypes between healthy human individuals. Data came from immunoSEQ multiplex PCR; TCRdb stores just in-frame clones and leaves some out. The sample lists more than 550,000 clones; 90% were seen once. Sequencing used memory CD8+ T cells from PBMCs. Noted subset: CD45RO+ cells pooled with CCR7-negative TemRA cells. The receptor set was obtained from a man between 18 and 35 years old in good health. Some clones in this sample may be carry-over from other donors' samples.

The V and J genes are TRBV9 and TRBJ1-5; 8 nucleotides agree with TRBD1. Germline values: CDR1 SGDLS, CDR2 YYNGEE. This CDR3 has 17 amino acids. V dropped 3 bases and J dropped 0; count of bases not matched to a gene: 8. This CDR3 is CASSAWDRPSSNQPQHF. In nucleotides, the CDR3 is TGTGCCAGCAGCGCCTGGGACAGGCCCAGTAGCAATCAGCCCCAGCATTTT.

The chain uses TRBV27 and TRBJ2-7, with 8 bases aligning to TRBD1. This CDR3 has 15 amino acids. The junction had 14 bases not matched to a gene; V was cut back by 6 bases and J by 7 bases. Germline CDR1 and CDR2: MNHEY and SMNVEV (reference sequence). This CDR3 is CASRRIRGPTEEQYF. CDR3 nucleotides: TGTGCCAGCAGACGGATCAGGGGGCCCACGGAGGAGCAGTACTTC.

The chain has TRBV6-1 and TRBJ2-3; a possible D gene is TRBD1 (5 bases). The CDR3 is made up of 13 amino acids. The V and J ends lost 6 bases and 14 bases respectively, with 21 bases between them. Germline V CDR1 and CDR2: MNHNS, SASEGT. The CDR3 bases are TGTGCCAGCAGCGGTACATACACAGGTCGATGGTATTTT. Its protein product is CASSGTYTGRWYF.

This chain links TRBV29-1 with TRBJ2-7; 11 nucleotides agree with TRBD2. The trim removed 3 bases at V and 6 bases at J, leaving 7 bases unmatched. CDR1 is SQVTM, CDR2 ANQGSEA, per germline. This CDR3 spans 14 amino acids. The CDR3 DNA follows: TGCAGCGTTGATCTAGCGGGAGGCGTTGGCGAGCAGTACTTC. The encoded protein is CSVDLAGGVGEQYF.

The chain combines TRBV7-9 with TRBJ2-7; no clear D gene. CDR1 is SEHNR, CDR2 FQNEAQ, per germline (reference sequence). The CDR3 loop spans 14 amino acids. The V gene lost 3 bases and the J gene lost 3 bases, with 12 bases spanning the gap. CDR3 sequence (DNA): TGTGCCAGCAGCTTCCCGGGCCCCCTCTACGAGCAGTACTTC. Its translation is CASSFPGPLYEQYF.

The chain employs TRBV11-2 and TRBJ2-5; TRBD2 is a possible D gene (6 bases). Looked up from germline, CDR1 is SGHAT and CDR2 is FQNNGV. This CDR3 has 16 amino acids. The V end lost 3 bases, the J end lost 6 bases, and 20 bases lay between the germline ends. Here the CDR3 DNA reads TGTGCCAGCAGCTTCCAAGGGCCGGGAGAGTTGAAGACCCAGTACTTC. Translated, it gives CASSFQGPGELKTQYF.

J is TRBJ2-1 and V is TRBV10-1; no firm D call. Germline CDR1 WNHNN, CDR2 SYGVQD (reference sequence). Trimming removed 8 bases at V and 10 bases at J, with 6 bases between. The CDR3 length is 9 residues. In nucleotides, the CDR3 is TGCGCCAGCCCCCCAGAGCAGTTCTTC. The encoded protein is CASPPEQFF.

A word on this clone: A clone one base away is much larger, so this may be a read error. Additional DNA sequences in this sample encode the identical CDR3. V gene TRBV18 combines with J gene TRBJ1-2; D is uncertain. This CDR3 contains 17 residues. Trimming cost V 5 bases and J 8 bases, with 27 bases left between them. Germline-derived CDR1 and CDR2 are KGHSH and LQKENI. This chain's CDR3 is CASSSYPFGEDIRGYTF. In nucleotides, the CDR3 is TGTGCCAGCTCATCGTATCCATTCGGTGAAGACATTAGGGGCTACACCTTC.

The chain employs TRBV27 and TRBJ2-7, with TRBD1 identical over 8 bases. The CDR3 has 14 amino acids. Germline V gene lookup returns CDR1 MNHEY and CDR2 SMNVEV (reference sequence). V was clipped by 2 bases and J by 2 bases; unmatched bases: 2. The CDR3 nucleotides read TGTGCCAGCAGTTTAACAGGGGGGCCCTACGAGCAGTACTTC. Translating it yields CASSLTGGPYEQYF.

The rearrangement joins TRBV28 to TRBJ2-7, with TRBD1 identical over 9 bases. Per the germline V gene, CDR1 is MDHEN and CDR2 is SYDVKM. The length of the CDR3 is 12 residues. Unmatched junction bases numbered 0, after V lost 2 bases and J lost 7 bases. In DNA, the CDR3 is TGTGCCAGCAGTTTAGGGACAGGGGAGCAGTACTTC. Protein: CASSLGTGEQYF.

This chain links TRBV4-1 with TRBJ2-7; possibly TRBD2 for D (6 bases). CDR1 is MGHRA and CDR2 is YSYEKL in the germline V gene. CDR3 length: 15 amino acids. V was pared by 0 bases and J by 1 base, with 10 bases between. CDR3: CASSQEEGRSYEQYF. As DNA, the CDR3 is TGCGCCAGCAGCCAAGAGGAGGGACGGTCCTACGAGCAGTACTTC.

The chain links TRBV21-1 to TRBJ2-5. TRBV21-1 is a listed pseudogene. This CDR3 has 15 amino acids. CDR3 DNA sequence: TGTGCCAGCAGCAAACGGGGCCGCTGGGGAGAGACCCAGTACTTC. Its translation: CASSKRGRWGETQYF.

The rearrangement joins TRBV5-1 to TRBJ2-5, with TRBD2 matching 11 bases. V lost 3 bases, J lost 3 bases, and 7 bases stayed unmatched. This CDR3 spans 16 amino acids. Germline CDR1 and CDR2: SGHRS and YFSETQ. CDR3 DNA sequence: TGCGCCAGCAGCTCCCCATTTAGCGGGAGGGAAGAGACCCAGTACTTC. As protein: CASSSPFSGREETQYF.

This clone occurred a few times. The chain joins TRBV14 to TRBJ2-3; D ambiguous. Germline V gene lookup returns CDR1 SGHDN and CDR2 FVKESK. This CDR3 spans 16 amino acids. The V end was cut by 0 bases, the J end by 2 bases, with 12 bases between. The CDR3 reads CASSQDNDRYTDTQYF. The CDR3 DNA follows: TGTGCCAGCAGCCAAGACAACGACCGATACACAGATACGCAGTATTTT.

J is TRBJ2-5 and V is TRBV7-9, with 10 bases that match TRBD1. This CDR3 is built from 14 residues. Trimming took 3 bases from V and 4 from J; bases not matched to a gene: 2. Germline V CDR1 and CDR2: SEHNR, FQNEAQ (reference sequence). In DNA form, the CDR3 reads TGTGCCAGCAGCTTGACAGGGGGCGTAGAGACCCAGTACTTC. As protein: CASSLTGGVETQYF.

The chain uses TRBV28 and TRBJ1-3; D is undetermined. The V gene's germline CDR1 is MDHEN and CDR2 SYDVKM. Trimming took 5 bases from V and 0 from J, leaving 11 bases between them. CDR3 size: 15 residues. CDR3 in amino acids: CASSMLTGSGNTIYF. The CDR3 DNA sequence: TGTGCCAGCAGTATGTTGACGGGCTCTGGAAACACCATATATTTT.

This clone appeared a single time. The chain joins TRBV28 to TRBJ2-7; 13 bases are a match to TRBD2. The CDR3 length is 16 residues. Germline-derived CDR1 and CDR2 are MDHEN and SYDVKM. Germline trimming cut 8 bases from V and 4 bases from J; bases unmatched to any gene: 11. CDR3 in amino acids: CASRGGTSGTFYEQYF. As DNA, the CDR3 is TGTGCCAGCCGAGGGGGGACTAGCGGGACGTTTTACGAGCAGTACTTC.

This clone was seen only a few times. This CDR3 is also generated by other DNA sequences in the sample. This chain uses TRBV28 with TRBJ1-1; D not certain. Looked up from germline, CDR1 is MDHEN and CDR2 is SYDVKM. The CDR3 is made up of 12 amino acids. The germline V and J ends were trimmed by 2 bases and 1 base, with 2 bases remaining between them. CDR3 nucleotide sequence: TGTGCCAGCAGTTTAGGGAACACTGAAGCTTTCTTT. Amino acids: CASSLGNTEAFF.

This clone came up once. The chain joins TRBV7-9 to TRBJ1-3; no definite D call. CDR1 is SEHNR, CDR2 FQNEAQ, per germline (reference sequence). Between the trimmed V and J ends, which lost 1 base and 2 bases, there was a span of 3 bases. This CDR3 has 13 residues. The CDR3 DNA sequence: TGTGCCAGCAGCTTAGGTGCTGGAAACACCATATATTTT. This sequence encodes CASSLGAGNTIYF.

The V gene is TRBV28, the J gene TRBJ1-1, with TRBD1 matching over 9 bases. Trimming removed 7 bases from V and 3 bases from J; junction bases left unmatched: 9. In germline, CDR1 is MDHEN, CDR2 SYDVKM. The CDR3 has 15 residues. CDR3 loop: CASIRLGTGYTEAFF. The DNA for the CDR3 is TGTGCCAGCATCCGGCTGGGGACAGGGTACACTGAAGCTTTCTTT.

V gene TRBV29-1 combines with J gene TRBJ2-3; unclear D gene. Trimming removed 4 bases from V and 5 bases from J, with 4 bases in between. Germline loops: CDR1 SQVTM, CDR2 ANQGSEA. The CDR3 consists of 10 residues. The CDR3 is CSVAGDTQYF. The CDR3 DNA sequence: TGCAGCGTTGCCGGAGATACGCAGTATTTT.

The chain recombines TRBV7-2 with TRBJ2-7; D is undetermined. CDR3 length: 16 residues. Germline values: CDR1 SGHTA, CDR2 FQGNSA. Trimming pared 4 bases from V and 4 bases from J, leaving 20 bases between. CDR3 DNA sequence: TGTGCCAGCAGCTCCGACCATTTCCAGGATGGGTACGAGCAGTACTTC. It encodes CASSSDHFQDGYEQYF.